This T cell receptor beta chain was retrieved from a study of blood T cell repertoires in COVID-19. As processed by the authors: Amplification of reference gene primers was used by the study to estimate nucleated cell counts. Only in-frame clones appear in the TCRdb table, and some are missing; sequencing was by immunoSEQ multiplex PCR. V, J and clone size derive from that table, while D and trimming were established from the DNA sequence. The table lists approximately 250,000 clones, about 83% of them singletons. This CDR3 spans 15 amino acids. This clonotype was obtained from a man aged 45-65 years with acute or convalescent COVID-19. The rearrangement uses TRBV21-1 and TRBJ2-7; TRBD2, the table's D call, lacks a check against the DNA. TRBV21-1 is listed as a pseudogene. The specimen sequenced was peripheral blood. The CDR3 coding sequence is TGTGCCAGCAGCGGACTAGCGACCCGAGACTACGAGCAGTACTTC. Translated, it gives CASSGLATRDYEQYF.